These 3 T cell receptor beta chains share one sample of origin, sequenced in a study of beta chain features in type 1 diabetes. These TCRs are of unknown antigen specificity. Study conclusions and caveats: Among all four CD4+ subsets, Type 1 diabetes patients had TCRB CDR3s that were moderately but significantly shorter.

Of the isolated RNA, all was reverse transcribed, and so the sequenced material was expressed TCRB transcripts. TCRdb's table, derived via immunoSEQ multiplex PCR, lists solely in-frame clones and lacks some. Of 500,000 to 850,000 clones in the sample, around an eighth were seen once. Sequenced material: naive CD4+ T cells from blood. These receptors came from a young man with type 1 diabetes.

This sequence joins TRBV10-3 and TRBJ1-5; D is unresolved. The CDR3 loop spans 12 amino acids. Trimming removed 6 bases from V and 4 bases from J, with 7 bases in between. Germline CDR1 ENHRY, CDR2 SYGVKD. DNA for the CDR3: TGTGCCATCAGGGAAGGTAATCAGCCCCAGCATTTT. Translation: CAIREGNQPQHF.

The chain carries TRBV30 and TRBJ1-1; D not certain. This CDR3 has 10 residues. Trimming shortened V by 2 bases and J by 7 bases, and 5 bases separated the two germline ends. CDR1 and CDR2 from the germline V gene are GTSNPN and SVGIG (reference sequence). The CDR3 region is CAWSRSEAFF. CDR3 nucleotides: TGTGCCTGGAGTCGGAGTGAAGCTTTCTTT. The full variable domain, in which reference TRBV30 and TRBJ1-1 provide the parts outside the CDR3, is SQTIHQWPATLVQPVGSPLSLECTVEGTSNPNLYWYRQAAGRGLQLLFYSVGIGQISSEVPQNLSASRPQDRQFILSSKKLLLSDSGFYLCAWSRSEAFFGQGTRLTVV.

The V gene is TRBV20-1, the J gene TRBJ2-1, with D possibly TRBD1 on 5 matching bases. Germline CDR1 is DFQATT and CDR2 is SNEGSKA (reference sequence). The CDR3 is made up of 10 amino acids. V lost 5 bases and J lost 14, with 13 bases in between. As DNA, the CDR3 is TGCAGTGCTCGCCGGGCCAGGGAGTTCTTC. Translated: CSARRAREFF.